A selection of T cell receptor beta chains follows, all from one sample in a study of blood T cell repertoires in COVID-19. The assay was immunoSEQ multiplex PCR, and TCRdb's table has in-frame clones only and misses some. The sample carries 140,000 to 150,000 clones, 79% recorded once. Sequencing input: peripheral blood. These receptor sequences come from a man in his forties or fifties with active or convalescent COVID-19. CDR3s include the opening cysteine and the closing phenylalanine or tryptophan. D genes are given only for firm matches. Size is stated for part of the rows, as once, few or many counts, or as a class when the clone is expanded.

j_call d_call v_call clone_size cdr3_aa cdr3_nt
TRBJ2-1 TRBD2 TRBV15 - CATQRTSGSHLSYNEQFF TGTGCCACCCAGAGGACTAGCGGGAGTCACCTGTCCTACAATGAGCAGTTCTTC
TRBJ1-5 - TRBV7-8 - CASSHQGSQPQHF TGTGCCAGCAGCCACCAGGGTTCCCAGCCCCAGCATTTT
TRBJ2-7 TRBD1 TRBV5-1 - CASSSPGTGGPYEQYF TGCGCCAGCAGCTCTCCCGGGACAGGGGGCCCCTACGAGCAGTACTTC
TRBJ2-3 - TRBV4-1 - CASTGGTDTQYF TGCGCCAGCACGGGAGGCACAGATACGCAGTATTTT
TRBJ1-1 - TRBV6-5 - CASSLTGLNTEAFF TGTGCCAGCAGCCTCACAGGGTTGAACACTGAAGCTTTCTTT
TRBJ2-3 - TRBV18 - CASSPSGSTDTQYF TGTGCCAGCTCACCAAGCGGGAGCACAGATACGCAGTATTTT
TRBJ2-5 TRBD2 TRBV3-1/TRBV3-2 - CASSHGGETQYF TGTGCCAGCAGCCACGGGGGGGAGACCCAGTACTTC
TRBJ1-5 TRBD1 TRBV6-5 - CASSSYNRGLQPQHF TGTGCCAGCAGTTCATATAACAGGGGGCTACAGCCCCAGCATTTT
TRBJ1-2 - TRBV5-5 - CASSPLADSRGYGYTF TGTGCCAGCAGCCCTCTGGCGGACAGCCGCGGCTATGGCTACACCTTC
TRBJ1-2 TRBD1 TRBV5-4 - CASTFDRADGYTF TGTGCCAGTACCTTTGACAGGGCAGATGGCTACACCTTC
TRBJ1-1 TRBD1 TRBV3-1/TRBV3-2 - CASSQNPGQGSTEAFF TGTGCCAGCAGCCAGAATCCGGGACAGGGGAGCACTGAAGCTTTCTTT
TRBJ2-3 - TRBV13 - CASSLIRGSTDTQYF TGTGCCAGCAGCTTGATCCGCGGGAGCACAGATACGCAGTATTTT
TRBJ2-2 TRBD1 TRBV3-1/TRBV3-2 - CASSPRGKTGGVTGELFF TGTGCCAGCAGCCCAAGGGGGAAAACAGGGGGCGTTACCGGGGAGCTGTTTTTT
TRBJ2-7 TRBD1 TRBV3-1/TRBV3-2 - CASSLRQGKQYF TGTGCCAGCAGCCTTCGACAGGGAAAGCAGTACTTC
TRBJ2-7 TRBD2 TRBV6-1 - CASSEGLAGLSYEQYF TGTGCCAGCAGTGAAGGGCTAGCGGGACTATCCTACGAGCAGTACTTC
TRBJ2-4 TRBD2 TRBV24-1 - CATSAPGLAGEAKNIQYF TGTGCCACCAGTGCCCCGGGACTAGCGGGAGAGGCCAAAAACATTCAGTACTTC
TRBJ2-1 TRBD2 TRBV15 once CATSRASGGHEQFF TGTGCCACCAGCAGAGCTTCGGGAGGCCATGAGCAGTTCTTC
TRBJ2-7 TRBD1 TRBV4-1 few CASSLRQGAANEQYF TGCGCCAGCAGCCTCCGACAGGGGGCAGCGAACGAGCAGTACTTC
TRBJ2-5 - TRBV7-6 - CASSFATGRRAGETQYF TGTGCCAGCAGCTTCGCGACAGGTCGTAGGGCAGGAGAGACCCAGTACTTC
TRBJ1-2 TRBD1 TRBV6-1 - CASSEWDSSYGYTF TGTGCCAGCAGTGAATGGGACAGCTCATATGGCTACACCTTC
TRBJ2-7 TRBD1 TRBV6-7 - CASRPQGNEQYF TGTGCCAGCAGGCCACAGGGGAACGAGCAGTACTTC
TRBJ2-3 TRBD2 TRBV27 - CASRPLAGGSDTQYF TGTGCCAGCAGGCCACTAGCGGGAGGGTCAGATACGCAGTATTTT
TRBJ1-2 - TRBV27 - CASSSGANYGYTF TGTGCCAGCAGCTCAGGGGCGAACTATGGCTACACCTTC
TRBJ2-2 TRBD2 TRBV7-3 few CASSTNSGGDTGELFF TGTGCCAGCAGCACAAATAGCGGGGGCGACACCGGGGAGCTGTTTTTT
TRBJ1-2 - TRBV5-3 - CARSLPNYGYTF TGTGCCAGAAGCCTACCTAACTATGGCTACACCTTC
TRBJ1-1 TRBD1 TRBV7-2 - CASSLAGQGTEAFF TGTGCCAGCAGCTTAGCGGGACAGGGCACTGAAGCTTTCTTT
TRBJ2-1 - TRBV20-1 - CSASFGFNNEQFF TGCAGTGCTAGTTTTGGCTTCAACAATGAGCAGTTCTTC
TRBJ2-5 TRBD1 TRBV7-3 - CASSPTGEETQYF TGTGCCAGCAGCCCTACAGGGGAAGAGACCCAGTACTTC
TRBJ2-5 - TRBV2 once CASSASGHETQYF TGTGCCAGCAGTGCGTCAGGGCATGAGACCCAGTACTTC
TRBJ1-2 - TRBV30 - CAWALGWGSLGYTF TGTGCCTGGGCCCTGGGATGGGGCTCGCTCGGCTACACCTTC
TRBJ1-1 TRBD1 TRBV9 - CASSYRDRGTEAFF TGTGCCAGCAGTTACCGGGACAGGGGAACTGAAGCTTTCTTT
TRBJ1-3 TRBD1 TRBV6-4 - CASSVPGGEGNTIYF TGTGCCAGCAGTGTACCAGGGGGCGAAGGAAACACCATATATTTT
TRBJ2-3 - TRBV7-3 - CASSPQGTSTDTQYF TGTGCCAGCAGCCCACAGGGGACTAGCACAGATACGCAGTATTTT
TRBJ1-1 TRBD1 TRBV19 - CASSIQGAETEAFF TGTGCCAGTAGTATACAGGGGGCCGAAACTGAAGCTTTCTTT
TRBJ1-5 - TRBV6-7 - CASSYSARDQHF TGTGCCAGCAGTTACTCGGCCAGGGACCAGCATTTT
TRBJ1-3 - TRBV28 - CASSDPGQWGNTIYF TGTGCCAGCAGTGATCCAGGACAGTGGGGAAACACCATATATTTT
TRBJ2-3 - TRBV2 - CAGLLGDTDTQYF TGTGCCGGACTTCTTGGGGACACAGATACGCAGTATTTT
TRBJ1-5 - TRBV7-9 few CASSLVGGDGQPQHF TGTGCCAGCAGCTTAGTGGGAGGGGACGGTCAGCCCCAGCATTTT
TRBJ1-1 - TRBV2 - CASSVPGWNTEAFF TGTGCCAGCAGTGTTCCAGGGTGGAACACTGAAGCTTTCTTT
TRBJ1-6 TRBD1 TRBV28 - CASSPPGQGVGPPLHF TGTGCCAGCAGTCCCCCAGGACAGGGGGTCGGTCCACCCCTCCACTTT
TRBJ1-1 - TRBV2 few CASSSTREAFF TGTGCCAGCAGTTCCACACGAGAAGCTTTCTTT
TRBJ2-1 - TRBV10-3 - CATRDSSYNEQFF TGTGCCACGCGGGACAGCTCCTACAATGAGCAGTTCTTC
TRBJ2-2 TRBD2 TRBV6-2/TRBV6-3 - CASSSRLAGRNTGELFF TGTGCCAGCAGTTCCCGACTAGCGGGGAGAAACACCGGGGAGCTGTTTTTT
TRBJ1-1 TRBD1 TRBV10-3 - CAISEKTGRHTEAFF TGTGCCATCAGTGAGAAGACAGGGAGGCACACTGAAGCTTTCTTT
TRBJ2-7 TRBD2 TRBV27 - CATRGLAGDEQYF TGTGCCACACGCGGACTAGCGGGAGACGAGCAGTACTTC
TRBJ1-2 - TRBV5-1 - CASSSGTPNYGYTF TGCGCCAGCAGCTCCGGGACACCGAACTATGGCTACACCTTC
TRBJ2-7 TRBD2 TRBV11-2 few CASSTQAGGPHEQYF TGTGCCAGCAGCACCCAAGCGGGAGGGCCGCACGAGCAGTACTTC
TRBJ2-1 TRBD2 TRBV10-1 few CASSDGGALAVRSYNEQFF TGCGCCAGCAGTGACGGAGGGGCCCTAGCGGTACGCTCCTACAATGAGCAGTTCTTC
TRBJ1-3 - TRBV7-2 - CASSLTVLSGNTIYF TGTGCCAGCAGCCTCACAGTGCTCTCTGGAAACACCATATATTTT
TRBJ2-6 - TRBV2 few CASTYSFSSGANVLTF TGTGCCAGCACCTACAGCTTTTCGTCTGGGGCCAACGTCCTGACTTTC